Shown below are 27 T cell receptor beta chains from a single sample sequenced in a study of T-cell memory formation after mild COVID-19. MiXCR, applied by TCRdb to the 5' RACE reads, yields one record per CDR3 protein. The sample shows about 100,000 distinct CDR3 sequences, 11% of them seen only once. Sequences were obtained from PBMCs or a T cell subset sorted from them (not recorded which). The receptors shown here come from a man aged 18 to 29 who had mild COVID-19 (a few samples of this study predate the infection). Cell type and time point are not known.

The J gene is TRBJ2-7, the V gene TRBV4-3, with 8 positions matching TRBD1. The CDR3 sequence is 14 residues long. Trimming cost V 4 bases and J 6 bases; bases outside gene matches: 8. CDR1 and CDR2 from the germline V gene are LGHNA and YSLEER. The CDR3 protein is CASSPGQGNSEQYF. Here the CDR3 DNA reads TGCGCCAGCAGCCCAGGACAGGGAAATAGCGAGCAGTACTTC.

This sequence joins TRBV4-2 and TRBJ2-7; possibly TRBD1 for D (5 bases). CDR1 is LGHNA and CDR2 is YNFKEQ in the germline V gene. The CDR3 sequence is 14 residues long. The V gene lost 0 bases and the J gene lost 2 bases, with 8 bases spanning the gap. CDR3 residues: CASSQDEDTYEQYF. CDR3 DNA sequence: TGTGCCAGCAGCCAAGATGAGGACACCTACGAGCAGTACTTC.

The gene calls are TRBV29-1 and TRBJ2-2; D is unresolved. The germline CDR1 and CDR2 sequences are SQVTM and ANQGSEA. The V end lost 1 base, the J end lost 8 bases, and 11 bases lay between the germline ends. This CDR3 has 13 amino acids. The CDR3 DNA reads as TGCAGCGTTGAAGTCGAGGCGGCAGGGGAGCTGTTTTTT. As protein: CSVEVEAAGELFF.

V is TRBV6-5 and J is TRBJ2-5; D may be TRBD1 (5 bases). CDR1 and CDR2 from the germline V gene are MNHEY and SVGAGI. Trimming left V 1 base short and J 1 base short, with 10 bases between. The CDR3 contains 15 residues. CDR3 residues: CASSYYDSLQETQYF. DNA of the CDR3: TGTGCCAGCAGTTACTATGACAGCCTCCAAGAGACCCAGTACTTC.

This sequence joins TRBV7-9 and TRBJ1-1; tentatively, D is TRBD1 (6 bases). CDR1 is SEHNR and CDR2 is FQNEAQ in the germline V gene (reference sequence). V was pared by 10 bases and J by 1 base, with 13 bases between. The CDR3 spans 13 residues. The CDR3 bases are TGTGCCAACTCGGACAGTACGAACACTGAAGCTTTCTTT. Translation gives CANSDSTNTEAFF.

The rearrangement uses TRBV18 and TRBJ1-4, with 8 positions matching TRBD1. The CDR3 totals 12 residues. Trimming removed 4 bases from V and 8 bases from J; junction bases left unmatched: 0. Germline CDR1 KGHSH, CDR2 LQKENI. The CDR3, as DNA: TGTGCCAGCTCACGGGACAGGGAAAAACTGTTTTTT. Amino acids: CASSRDREKLFF.

This clonotype was seen a handful of times. This chain joins TRBV2 and TRBJ2-3; D is ambiguous. Per the germline V gene, CDR1 is SNHLY and CDR2 is FYNNEI. The V end lost 6 bases, the J end lost 0 bases, and 13 bases lay between the germline ends. The CDR3 contains 15 residues. The CDR3, as DNA: TGTGCCAGCAGCTTGGAAAATGGTAGCACAGATACGCAGTATTTT. It codes for CASSLENGSTDTQYF.

This clonotype was seen only a few times. Written as DNA, the CDR3 is TGTGCCAGCAGCCCATTCGACAGGGGTGGAGAGCAGTACTTC. It translates to CASSPFDRGGEQYF. The rearrangement joins TRBV9 to TRBJ2-7, with TRBD1 matching 8 bases. The CDR3 sequence is 14 residues long. Germline CDR1 is SGDLS and CDR2 is YYNGEE. The V and J ends lost 4 bases and 7 bases, in that order; junction bases with no gene match: 10.

Only a few counts were recorded for this clonotype. CDR3 amino acids: CASSQDSRGDQPQHF. CDR3 in DNA: TGCGCCAGCAGCCAAGACTCAAGGGGCGATCAGCCCCAGCATTTT. The chain joins TRBV4-1 to TRBJ1-5; D may be TRBD1 (5 bases). This CDR3 has 15 amino acids. Trimming shortened V by 0 bases and J by 5 bases, and 11 bases separated the two germline ends. Per germline, CDR1 MGHRA and CDR2 YSYEKL.

At least ten counts were recorded for this clonotype. The chain has TRBV6-5 and TRBJ2-1; TRBD1 matches at 10 bases. Germline V gene data show CDR1 as MNHEY and CDR2 as SVGAGI. This CDR3 is built from 13 residues. J lost 8 bases, V lost 5 bases, and 3 bases had no gene match. Here the CDR3 reads CASSTGTGDEQFF. The CDR3, as DNA: TGTGCCAGCAGTACCGGGACAGGGGATGAGCAGTTCTTC.

This clonotype was seen a few times. This chain connects TRBV20-1 to TRBJ2-7; perhaps TRBD1 as D (5 bases). Per the germline V gene, CDR1 is DFQATT and CDR2 is SNEGSKA (reference sequence). The CDR3 runs 14 residues. The V end was cut by 6 bases, the J end by 3 bases, with 18 bases between. The CDR3 loop reads CSAYQGLEYYEQYF. In nucleotides, the CDR3 is TGCAGTGCGTATCAGGGCCTTGAATACTACGAGCAGTACTTC.

The chain uses TRBV11-2 and TRBJ2-5, with TRBD1 matching 8 bases. The CDR3 consists of 17 residues. The V gene end was trimmed by 0 bases and the J gene end by 2 bases; junction bases not matched to a gene: 8. Germline CDR1 is SGHAT and CDR2 is FQNNGV. CDR3 nucleotide sequence: TGTGCCAGCAGCTTAGATTTCCAGGGGGCGCGGCAAGAGACCCAGTACTTC. It specifies CASSLDFQGARQETQYF.

The chain is built from TRBV6-2 or TRBV6-3 and TRBJ2-7; tentatively, D is TRBD2 (6 bases). Trimming removed 4 bases at V and 2 bases at J, with 9 bases between. The CDR3 length is 13 residues. CDR1 MNHEY and CDR2 SVGEGT come from the germline V gene. Here the CDR3 reads CASSFGGPYEQYV. CDR3 coding DNA: TGTGCCAGCAGTTTCGGGGGACCCTACGAGCAGTACGTC.

The CDR3 DNA sequence: TGTGCCAGCAGCCTTCACGGGGGCCGGTACGAGCAGTACTTC. Translated, it gives CASSLHGGRYEQYF. The chain links TRBV14 to TRBJ2-7; D could derive from TRBD1 or TRBD2 (6 bases each). The germline V and J ends were trimmed by 4 bases and 4 bases, with 14 bases remaining between them. CDR1 and CDR2 (germline): SGHDN, FVKESK. There are 14 residues in the CDR3.

This clonotype was counted between two and nine times. The J gene is TRBJ2-7, the V gene TRBV14, with D perhaps TRBD1 (6 bases). Germline CDR1 SGHDN, CDR2 FVKESK. V was shortened by 1 base and J by 4 bases, with 14 bases between the two germline ends. This CDR3 spans 15 amino acids. The CDR3 loop is CASSQGGQGKYEQYV. CDR3 nucleotides: TGTGCCAGCAGCCAAGGGGGGCAGGGGAAATACGAGCAGTACGTC.

This chain connects TRBV4-1 to TRBJ2-7, with TRBD1 identical over 10 bases. CDR1 and CDR2 (germline): MGHRA, YSYEKL. V dropped 8 bases and J dropped 1; count of bases not matched to a gene: 8. The CDR3 totals 15 residues. The CDR3 coding sequence is TGCGCCAGCGAGCCGGGGACAGGGGAGTCCTACGAGCAGTACTTC. Protein sequence: CASEPGTGESYEQYF.

The rearrangement links TRBV7-9 to TRBJ1-3; 9 bases fit TRBD1. Germline CDR1 reads SEHNR; CDR2 reads FQNEAQ (reference sequence). V lost 5 bases and J lost 0; bases outside the gene matches: 8. This CDR3 is 17 amino acids long. The CDR3 coding sequence is TGTGCCAGCAGCCCCCGGGACAGGGCATCCTCTGGAAACACCATATATTTT. It translates to CASSPRDRASSGNTIYF. The whole variable domain, filled in from reference TRBV7-9 and TRBJ1-3, reads DTGVSQNPRHKITKRGQNVTFRCDPISEHNRLYWYRQTLGQGPEFLTYFQNEAQLEKSRLLSDRFSAERPKGSFSTLEIQRTEQGDSAMYLCASSPRDRASSGNTIYFGEGSWLTVV.

This clonotype was observed a handful of times. V and J are TRBV12-3 or TRBV12-4 and TRBJ2-3; 9 nucleotides match TRBD1. The V and J ends lost 2 bases and 1 base, in that order; junction bases with no gene match: 1. The CDR3 covers 15 residues. CDR3 DNA sequence: TGTGCCAGCAGTTTATGGGACAGGGGCACAGATACGCAGTATTTT. Translation gives CASSLWDRGTDTQYF.

This clonotype was counted only a few times. This rearrangement joins TRBV5-6 to TRBJ2-5; perhaps TRBD1 as D (6 bases). This CDR3 comprises 15 residues. Per the germline V gene, CDR1 is SGHDT and CDR2 is YYEEEE. The V end lost 4 bases, the J end lost 5 bases, and 18 bases lay between the germline ends. The CDR3 coding sequence is TGTGCCAGCAGCCCTCAGGGGACCACAGGGGAGACCCAGTACTTC. The encoded protein is CASSPQGTTGETQYF.

Only a few counts were recorded for this clonotype. The rearrangement uses TRBV12-3 or TRBV12-4 and TRBJ1-2; D gene uncertain. Trimming shortened V by 3 bases and J by 0 bases, and 14 bases separated the two germline ends. The CDR3 consists of 16 residues. This CDR3 reads CASSFNMGVPNYGYTF. In DNA form, the CDR3 reads TGTGCCAGCAGTTTCAACATGGGAGTCCCTAACTATGGCTACACCTTC.

This clonotype was seen at least ten times. The chain combines TRBV4-3 with TRBJ2-3; D tentatively reads TRBD1 or TRBD2 (5 bases each). The CDR3 length is 14 residues. CDR1 and CDR2 from the germline V gene are LGHNA and YSLEER. The V and J ends lost 1 base and 7 bases respectively, with 12 bases between them. The CDR3 reads CASSQVQGANTQYF. The CDR3, as DNA: TGCGCCAGCAGCCAAGTCCAGGGAGCTAATACGCAGTATTTT.

The rearrangement joins TRBV7-2 to TRBJ2-7; 8 bases fit TRBD2. The CDR3 extends over 19 amino acids. J lost 2 bases, V lost 2 bases, and 17 bases had no gene match. Looked up from germline, CDR1 is SGHTA and CDR2 is FQGNSA. The CDR3, as DNA: TGTGCCAGCAGCTTATCAGGTCGGGGGGGCTACATGCCCGCCTACGAGCAGTACTTC. It encodes CASSLSGRGGYMPAYEQYF.

The gene calls are TRBV4-2 and TRBJ1-1; D gene unclear. The CDR3 is 15 amino acids. Germline CDR1 is LGHNA and CDR2 is YNFKEQ. With 1 base removed from V and 0 bases from J, the gap between germline ends came to 9 bases. CDR3 region: CASSQALFLNTEAFF. CDR3 sequence (DNA): TGTGCCAGCAGCCAAGCTCTGTTTTTGAACACTGAAGCTTTCTTT.

The rearrangement uses TRBV4-3 and TRBJ1-2, with D hard to call. Deletions cut 0 bases from V and 3 bases from J, with 14 bases between. The V gene's germline CDR1 is LGHNA and CDR2 YSLEER. The CDR3 covers 16 residues. This chain's CDR3 is CASSQDRASGYYGYTF. CDR3 DNA: TGCGCCAGCAGCCAAGATCGGGCCTCGGGGTACTATGGCTACACCTTC.

J is TRBJ1-5 and V is TRBV4-1; D ambiguous. The V and J ends lost 0 bases and 7 bases respectively, with 13 bases between them. This CDR3 has 15 residues. CDR1 and CDR2 (germline): MGHRA, YSYEKL. CDR3 sequence: CASSQDRNLAQPQHF. CDR3 nucleotides: TGCGCCAGCAGCCAAGATCGGAATCTCGCCCAGCCCCAGCATTTT.

This clonotype appeared a few times. The chain joins TRBV7-9 to TRBJ2-4; D is perhaps TRBD2 (7 bases). V dropped 5 bases and J dropped 2 bases, with 19 bases sitting between them. The CDR3 is made up of 17 amino acids. Germline CDR1 reads SEHNR; CDR2 reads FQNEAQ (reference sequence). CDR3 nucleotides: TGTGCCAGCAGCCCGGGCCGGGCGGGGGCATCCAAAAACATTCAGTACTTC. Encoded protein: CASSPGRAGASKNIQYF.

The CDR3 DNA sequence: TGCGCCAGCAGCCCGAACAACTATGGCTACACCTTC. The encoded protein is CASSPNNYGYTF. This chain connects TRBV4-3 to TRBJ1-2; unclear D gene. V lost 4 bases and J lost 2, with 5 bases in between. The germline V gene encodes CDR1 LGHNA and CDR2 YSLEER. The CDR3 runs 12 residues.